The 10 T cell receptor beta chains in this list originate from one sample, sequenced in a study of blood T cell repertoires in COVID-19. The assay was immunoSEQ multiplex PCR, and TCRdb's table has in-frame clones only and misses some. The sample includes some 90,000 clones, roughly nine tenths of them seen just once. Sequencing was performed on peripheral blood. These receptors were taken from a man aged 50 or older with acute or convalescent COVID-19.

The chain combines TRBV10-2 with TRBJ1-6; D not certain. Germline CDR1 is WSHSY and CDR2 is SAAADI. This CDR3 is built from 14 residues. V dropped 7 bases and J dropped 8 bases, with 15 bases sitting between them. As DNA, the CDR3 is TGCGCCAGCAATCAAGGCGGCCGGTATTCACCCCTCCACTTT. It specifies CASNQGGRYSPLHF.

V and J are TRBV29-1 and TRBJ2-7; D is possibly TRBD1 (5 bases). This CDR3 has 14 amino acids. Germline V lookup: CDR1 SQVTM, CDR2 ANQGSEA. V lost 4 bases, J lost 1 base, and 14 bases lay in between. CDR3 sequence (DNA): TGCAGCGTTGGGGGCGGCACACGATCCTACGAGCAGTACTTC. This sequence encodes CSVGGGTRSYEQYF.

This clone has only a few counts. The chain uses TRBV2 and TRBJ2-2, with 9 positions matching TRBD2. The germline V gene has CDR1 SNHLY and CDR2 FYNNEI. This CDR3 contains 17 residues. V lost 6 bases, J lost 6 bases, and 14 bases stayed unmatched. The chain's CDR3 is CASSRTSVGWNAGELFF. CDR3 coding DNA: TGTGCCAGCAGCCGGACTAGCGTGGGTTGGAATGCCGGGGAGCTGTTTTTT.

The chain recombines TRBV4-2 with TRBJ2-2, with D perhaps matching TRBD1 (7 bases). The V end lost 4 bases, the J end lost 5 bases, and 29 bases lay between the germline ends. CDR1 and CDR2 (germline): LGHNA, YNFKEQ. This CDR3 has 20 residues. Written as DNA, the CDR3 is TGTGCCAGCAGCCGAGCACCCGGGACAGCGGGCAAGGTTAAAACCGGGGAGCTGTTTTTT. This codes for CASSRAPGTAGKVKTGELFF.

V gene TRBV29-1 combines with J gene TRBJ1-1; D uncertain. In germline, CDR1 is SQVTM, CDR2 ANQGSEA. The V end lost 6 bases, the J end lost 12 bases, and 11 bases lay between the germline ends. The CDR3 has 9 amino acids. CDR3 loop: CSVSPGTFF. The CDR3 DNA is TGCAGCGTCTCGCCCGGGACTTTCTTT.

The count of this clone is one. The V gene is TRBV6-5, the J gene TRBJ1-6; 7 bases agree with TRBD1. Germline V CDR1 and CDR2: MNHEY, SVGAGI. The CDR3 sequence is 15 residues long. The V gene end was trimmed by 0 bases and the J gene end by 10 bases; junction bases not matched to a gene: 6. The CDR3 region is CASSYSTGMVSPLHF. The CDR3, as DNA: TGTGCCAGCAGTTACTCGACAGGGATGGTGTCACCCCTCCACTTT.

This clone was detected once. This sequence joins TRBV29-1 and TRBJ1-3, with TRBD1 identical over 7 bases. From germline, CDR1 is SQVTM and CDR2 ANQGSEA. This CDR3 region has 15 residues. V trimming: 5 bases; J trimming: 1 base; junction bases outside the gene matches: 8. The CDR3 spells CSVLGGKGSGNTIYF. CDR3 in DNA: TGCAGCGTTTTAGGGGGCAAAGGATCTGGAAACACCATATATTTT.

The rearrangement links TRBV28 to TRBJ1-1, with D possibly being TRBD1 (5 bases). The length of the CDR3 is 13 residues. The germline V gene has CDR1 MDHEN and CDR2 SYDVKM. V dropped 7 bases and J dropped 10 bases, with 19 bases sitting between them. The CDR3 loop is CASNGRVTGGAFF. The CDR3 nucleotides are TGTGCCAGCAATGGTCGCGTAACCGGGGGAGCTTTCTTT.

The chain uses TRBV19 and TRBJ2-2, with TRBD1 identical over 8 bases. CDR1 LNHDA and CDR2 SQIVND come from the germline V gene (reference sequence). V shed 1 base and J 4 bases; nucleotides not matched to a gene: 2. The CDR3 has 15 residues. In DNA form, the CDR3 reads TGTGCCAGTAGTATAGGGACAGGGATCACCGGGGAGCTGTTTTTT. Protein: CASSIGTGITGELFF.

This rearrangement joins TRBV6-1 to TRBJ1-1, with D perhaps TRBD1 (5 bases). V dropped 1 base and J dropped 0 bases, with 9 bases sitting between them. The CDR3 contains 15 residues. Germline V CDR1 and CDR2: MNHNS, SASEGT. The CDR3, as DNA: TGTGCCAGCAGTGAAGGTGCGGGGCTGAACACTGAAGCTTTCTTT. The encoded protein is CASSEGAGLNTEAFF.